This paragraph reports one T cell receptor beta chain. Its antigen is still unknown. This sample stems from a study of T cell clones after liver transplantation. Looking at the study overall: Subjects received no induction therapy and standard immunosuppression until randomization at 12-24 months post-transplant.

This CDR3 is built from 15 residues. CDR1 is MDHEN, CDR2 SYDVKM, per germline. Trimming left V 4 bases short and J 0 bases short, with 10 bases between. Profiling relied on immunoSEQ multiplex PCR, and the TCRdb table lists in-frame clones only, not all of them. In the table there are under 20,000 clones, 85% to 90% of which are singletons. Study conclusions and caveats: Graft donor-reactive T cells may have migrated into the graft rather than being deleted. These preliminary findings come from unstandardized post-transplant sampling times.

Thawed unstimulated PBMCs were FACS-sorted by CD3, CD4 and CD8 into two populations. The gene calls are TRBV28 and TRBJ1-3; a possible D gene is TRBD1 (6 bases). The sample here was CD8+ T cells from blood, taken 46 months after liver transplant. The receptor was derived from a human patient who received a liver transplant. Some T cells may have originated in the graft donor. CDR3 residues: CASSSRGGSGNTIYF. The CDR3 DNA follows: TGTGCCAGCAGTTCAAGGGGGGGCTCTGGAAACACCATATATTTT.